This T cell receptor beta chain was documented in a study of beta chain features in type 1 diabetes. Study-wide context: Age, gender and cell yields were alike across patients and healthy donors.

Sequencing targeted expressed TCRB transcripts, as all isolated RNA had been reverse transcribed. Here immunoSEQ multiplex PCR was the method, and the copy in TCRdb shows in-frame clones only, minus some. The table has 300,000 to 400,000 clones, about a tenth seen once. This clone was found many times. The target antigen is unknown. Study-level findings and limits: Moderate yet significant TCRB CDR3 shortening was seen in Type 1 diabetes patients in all four CD4+ subsets. Any PCR bias toward short templates would affect both groups alike.

This CDR3 region has 13 residues. Trimming cost V 5 bases and J 10 bases, with 12 bases left between them. Germline CDR1 is MNHEY and CDR2 is SMNVEV (reference sequence). A single heparinised draw of approximately 100 mL on average was taken per donor. Markers CD45RO/CCR7/CD25/CD127/CD95/CD27 served to sort CD4+ naive, central memory, regulatory and stem cell-like memory cells. The clonotype comes from a young man with type 1 diabetes. What was sequenced was central memory CD4+ T cells from blood. The genes are TRBV27 and TRBJ1-6, with D unclear. The CDR3 spells CASSLGMASPLHF. The CDR3 DNA is TGTGCCAGCAGTCTAGGGATGGCGTCACCCCTCCACTTT.